The rows below give T cell receptor beta chains drawn from one sample of a study of blood T cell repertoires in COVID-19. Assay: immunoSEQ multiplex PCR; the TCRdb copy retains only in-frame clones and omits some. The table records 200,000 or so clones, roughly 80% of them present only once. The sequencing sample was made of peripheral blood. These receptors were taken from a woman aged 25 to 39 with acute or convalescent COVID-19. CDR3s leave out the opening cysteine and the closing phenylalanine or tryptophan.

v_gene: TRBV5-6
j_gene: TRBJ2-3
CDR3aa: ASSLTGEDTDTQY

v_gene: TRBV5-1
j_gene: TRBJ2-7
CDR3aa: ASSLAVATYEQY

v_gene: TRBV5-6
j_gene: TRBJ2-1
CDR3aa: ASSLAGGPRGEQF

v_gene: TRBV30
j_gene: TRBJ2-5
CDR3aa: AWTLLGQSKETQY

v_gene: TRBV28
j_gene: TRBJ1-1
CDR3aa: ASRYYQGRFTEAF

v_gene: TRBV4-2
j_gene: TRBJ2-1
CDR3aa: ASNPGQDNEQF

v_gene: TRBV5-5
j_gene: TRBJ2-1
CDR3aa: ASSLSGGKQF

v_gene: TRBV30
j_gene: TRBJ2-7
CDR3aa: AWSGSGGAYEQY

v_gene: TRBV5-6
j_gene: TRBJ1-2
CDR3aa: ASSLPQGSNYGYT

v_gene: TRBV3-1/TRBV3-2
j_gene: TRBJ2-7
CDR3aa: ASSQAGGEGEQY